Detailed here is one T cell receptor (beta chain). The CDR3 runs 15 residues. Germline-derived CDR1 and CDR2 are DFQATT and SNEGSKA (reference sequence). The V gene end was trimmed by 4 bases and the J gene end by 1 base; junction bases not matched to a gene: 7. The data originate from a study of neurological immune-mediated disorders. TCRdb used MiXCR to reprocess the 5' RACE reads, holding one entry per CDR3 protein. The table records more than 70,000 distinct CDR3 sequences, about 15% of them present only once. This sequence originates from a woman aged 40 to 50 in good health. V usage is TRBV20-1 and J usage is TRBJ1-5; 7 nucleotides line up with TRBD1. Sequences were obtained from PBMCs. CDR3 coding DNA: TGCAGTGCTAAAGGGGGAGGGGGCAGCAATCAGCCCCAGCATTTT. Translated, it gives CSAKGGGGSNQPQHF.